These 28 T cell receptor beta chains were sequenced from one sample in a study of glioma-infiltrating T cells after dendritic cell vaccination. TCRdb's table, derived via immunoSEQ multiplex PCR, lists solely in-frame clones and lacks some. The data show 91,000 or so clones, approximately 84% seen once. Time point here: after dendritic cell vaccination, including at tumor progression/relapse. Here the sequenced sample was blood, taken after dendritic cell vaccination. Receptor source: a human donor with glioblastoma.

The CDR3 spells CASSNKQSSYEQYF. As DNA, the CDR3 is TGTGCCAGCAGCAATAAACAGAGCTCCTACGAGCAGTACTTC. This rearrangement joins TRBV13 to TRBJ2-7; D is unclear. CDR3 size: 14 residues. V was clipped by 5 bases and J by 0 bases, with 11 bases between them. From germline, CDR1 is PRHDT and CDR2 FYEKMQ (reference sequence).

V and J are TRBV6-5 and TRBJ2-4, with D unclear. Germline loops: CDR1 MNHEY, CDR2 SVGAGI. Between the trimmed V and J ends, which lost 4 bases and 9 bases, there was a span of 16 bases. The CDR3 runs 14 residues. In DNA, the CDR3 is TGTGCCAGCAGTTCCGGCCTAGAGGCCGGCATTCAGTACTTC. Translated: CASSSGLEAGIQYF.

J is TRBJ2-6 and V is TRBV19; D is perhaps TRBD1 (6 bases). V was shortened by 7 bases and J by 2 bases, with 18 bases between the two germline ends. The CDR3 is 17 residues long. Germline CDR1 LNHDA, CDR2 SQIVND (reference sequence). The CDR3 region has the DNA TGTGCCAGTACTAACCGGGACATCCAAACTGGGGCCAACGTCCTGACTTTC. Translation gives CASTNRDIQTGANVLTF.

This clone was counted a single time. The V gene is TRBV6-1, the J gene TRBJ2-7; 8 bases are shared with TRBD1. The CDR3 contains 18 residues. Germline V gene data show CDR1 as MNHNS and CDR2 as SASEGT. With V trimmed by 3 bases and J by 0 bases, 13 bases remained unmatched. CDR3 protein: CASSDGGLLDRGSYEQYF. In DNA, the CDR3 is TGTGCCAGCAGTGACGGGGGATTACTTGACAGGGGCTCCTACGAGCAGTACTTC.

V is TRBV6-5 and J is TRBJ1-6; unclear D gene. This CDR3 comprises 15 residues. Germline assignment: CDR1 MNHEY and CDR2 SVGAGI. Trimming pared 6 bases from V and 9 bases from J, leaving 18 bases between. The CDR3 DNA reads as TGTGCCAGCAGCGTATTCTCCGGGAACCTTTCACCCCTCCACTTT. It codes for CASSVFSGNLSPLHF.

This chain links TRBV5-4 with TRBJ1-1; D unclear. The V gene lost 0 bases and the J gene lost 1 base, with 10 bases spanning the gap. CDR3 size: 15 residues. Germline assignment: CDR1 SGHNT and CDR2 YYREEE (reference sequence). The CDR3 here is CASSLDGRPNTEAFF. The CDR3 coding sequence is TGTGCCAGCAGCTTGGATGGCAGGCCGAACACTGAAGCTTTCTTT.

This clone has just a few counts. This chain links TRBV27 with TRBJ2-7; TRBD2 matches at 7 bases. Germline CDR1 reads MNHEY; CDR2 reads SMNVEV (reference sequence). The CDR3 covers 12 residues. Losses at the gene ends were 8 bases for V and 4 bases for J; bases not matched to a gene: 5. The CDR3 DNA follows: TGTGCCAGCGGGGGAGGGATATACGAGCAGTACTTC. It translates to CASGGGIYEQYF.

The rearrangement joins TRBV5-1 to TRBJ1-1; a weak D match, TRBD1 (6 bases). V was shortened by 5 bases and J by 1 base, with 15 bases between the two germline ends. In germline, CDR1 is SGHRS, CDR2 YFSETQ. CDR3 length equals 15 residues. As DNA, the CDR3 is TGCGCCAGCAGGAAAGAGGGACAAAAGAACACTGAAGCTTTCTTT. Translating it yields CASRKEGQKNTEAFF.

V usage is TRBV18 and J usage is TRBJ1-4; D not certain. CDR3 length: 15 residues. The germline V gene has CDR1 KGHSH and CDR2 LQKENI. V lost 2 bases and J lost 0, with 7 bases in between. CDR3 in amino acids: CASSPAAATNEKLFF. CDR3 nucleotide sequence: TGTGCCAGCTCACCAGCGGCGGCAACTAATGAAAAACTGTTTTTT. Based on the CDR3 plus reference TRBV18 and TRBJ1-4, the full variable domain is NAGVMQNPRHLVRRRGQEARLRCSPMKGHSHVYWYRQLPEEGLKFMVYLQKENIIDESGMPKERFSAEFPKEGPSILRIQQVVRGDSAAYFCASSPAAATNEKLFFGSGTQLSVL.

The genes are TRBV19 and TRBJ1-2; TRBD1 agrees at 11 bases. The germline gives CDR1 LNHDA, CDR2 SQIVND (reference sequence). CDR3 size: 15 residues. V lost 6 bases to trimming and J lost 4 bases; unmatched junction nucleotides: 7. The CDR3 spells CASRVSGQGGYGYTF. The CDR3 region has the DNA TGTGCCAGTAGAGTATCGGGACAGGGGGGCTATGGCTACACCTTC. Looking up the rest from reference TRBV19 and TRBJ1-2 gives the full variable domain: DGGITQSPKYLFRKEGQNVTLSCEQNLNHDAMYWYRQDPGQGLRLIYYSQIVNDFQKGDIAEGYSVSREKKESFPLTVTSAQKNPTAFYLCASRVSGQGGYGYTFGSGTRLTVV.

The V call is TRBV28, the J call TRBJ1-2; 7 bases are a match to TRBD1. The germline CDR1 and CDR2 sequences are MDHEN and SYDVKM. Trimming took 5 bases from V and 7 from J; bases not matched to a gene: 13. The CDR3 totals 15 residues. CDR3 coding DNA: TGTGCCAGCAGTCTAAGACAGGGAATTCTTACTGGCTACACCTTC. The encoded protein is CASSLRQGILTGYTF.

This chain uses TRBV14 with TRBJ1-1; D may be TRBD1 (5 bases). V lost 2 bases to trimming and J lost 5 bases, with 15 bases between them. The CDR3 spans 15 residues. Germline CDR1 SGHDN, CDR2 FVKESK. The CDR3 reads CASSQTRGLSTEAFF. The CDR3, as DNA: TGTGCCAGCAGCCAAACACGGGGACTCAGTACTGAAGCTTTCTTT.

The CDR3 coding sequence is TGCGCCAGTGCCCGGGACAGACCCTACGAGCAGTACTTC. Amino acid sequence: CASARDRPYEQYF. The chain employs TRBV5-1 and TRBJ2-7; 7 bases are shared with TRBD1. Looked up from germline, CDR1 is SGHRS and CDR2 is YFSETQ. Germline trimming cut 8 bases from V and 2 bases from J; bases unmatched to any gene: 7. The CDR3 totals 13 residues. Supplemented by reference TRBV5-1 and TRBJ2-7, the full variable domain reads KAGVTQTPRYLIKTRGQQVTLSCSPISGHRSVSWYQQTPGQGLQFLFEYFSETQRNKGNFPGRFSGRQFSNSRSEMNVSTLELGDSALYLCASARDRPYEQYFGPGTRLTVT.

The genes are TRBV4-1 and TRBJ2-2; 11 bases agree with TRBD1. The CDR3 consists of 18 residues. The germline CDR1 and CDR2 sequences are MGHRA and YSYEKL. V lost 2 bases to trimming and J lost 5 bases; unmatched junction nucleotides: 10. For the CDR3, the DNA is TGCGCCAGCAGCCAAAGGGGGACCGGGACAGGGGGGACCGGGGAGCTGTTTTTT. It yields the protein CASSQRGTGTGGTGELFF.

This sequence joins TRBV4-2 and TRBJ2-3, with D tentatively TRBD2 (7 bases). The CDR3 sequence is 16 residues long. CDR1 is LGHNA and CDR2 is YNFKEQ in the germline V gene. Trimming stripped 1 base from V and 2 bases from J, with 13 bases between. CDR3 sequence reads: CASSQGGGSSTDTQYF. The CDR3 DNA reads TGTGCCAGCAGCCAAGGGGGGGGCAGTTCCACAGATACGCAGTATTTT.

J is TRBJ2-1 and V is TRBV6-5, with 14 bases lining up with TRBD2. Trimming at V came to 5 bases and at J to 8 bases, leaving 5 bases not matched to a gene. The length of the CDR3 is 15 residues. Germline V gene data show CDR1 as MNHEY and CDR2 as SVGAGI. Here the CDR3 reads CASSRLAGGPHEQFF. CDR3 nucleotide sequence: TGTGCCAGCAGTCGACTAGCGGGAGGGCCACATGAGCAGTTCTTC.

This chain links TRBV14 with TRBJ1-5; D call uncertain. The germline gives CDR1 SGHDN, CDR2 FVKESK. This CDR3 has 13 residues. Trimming cost V 2 bases and J 3 bases, with 5 bases left between them. The CDR3 reads CASSQWANQPQHF. The CDR3 bases are TGTGCCAGCAGCCAATGGGCCAATCAGCCCCAGCATTTT. Drawing the rest from reference TRBV14 and TRBJ1-5, the complete variable domain is EAGVTQFPSHSVIEKGQTVTLRCDPISGHDNLYWYRRVMGKEIKFLLHFVKESKQDESGMPNNRFLAERTGGTYSTLKVQPAELEDSGVYFCASSQWANQPQHFGDGTRLSIL.

This clone has only a few counts. The CDR3 DNA follows: TGTGCCAGCGCGGCAGTTTCTGGAAACACCATATATTTT. This translates into CASAAVSGNTIYF. This chain joins TRBV6-6 and TRBJ1-3; D gene ambiguous. CDR1 is MNHNY and CDR2 is SVGAGI in the germline V gene (reference sequence). V was shortened by 8 bases and J by 1 base, with 9 bases between the two germline ends. The length of the CDR3 is 13 residues.

The chain is built from TRBV30 and TRBJ1-1; no definite D call. Germline loops: CDR1 GTSNPN, CDR2 SVGIG (reference sequence). V dropped 0 bases and J dropped 7 bases, with 6 bases sitting between them. The CDR3 length is 11 residues. The CDR3 nucleotides are TGTGCCTGGAGTGTACTAAATGAAGCTTTCTTT. This gives the protein CAWSVLNEAFF.

The chain couples TRBV6-5 to TRBJ1-2, with 7 bases that match TRBD1. V gave up 0 bases and J gave up 8 bases; unmatched junction bases: 3. The CDR3 extends over 13 amino acids. Per the germline V gene, CDR1 is MNHEY and CDR2 is SVGAGI. Here the CDR3 DNA reads TGTGCCAGCAGTTACTCGACAGGGCTAGGCTACACCTTC. Translated: CASSYSTGLGYTF.

The chain recombines TRBV6-4 with TRBJ1-5, with 8 bases aligning to TRBD1. Germline V gene sequence: CDR1 MRHNA, CDR2 SNTAGT. The length of the CDR3 is 15 residues. The ends lost 7 bases at V and 8 bases at J; junction bases unmatched: 13. CDR3 amino acids: CASMSLGQGGKPQHF. In DNA form, the CDR3 reads TGTGCCAGCATGTCACTTGGACAGGGTGGTAAGCCCCAGCATTTT.

This clone was counted a single time. This chain links TRBV30 with TRBJ2-7; 13 nucleotides align to TRBD2. The germline gives CDR1 GTSNPN, CDR2 SVGIG (reference sequence). The CDR3 contains 14 residues. V was pared by 1 base and J by 7 bases, with 4 bases of the junction left unmatched. CDR3 in amino acids: CAWSGTSGGLEQYF. Written as DNA, the CDR3 is TGTGCCTGGAGTGGGACTAGCGGGGGACTGGAGCAGTACTTC. The full variable domain, with the rest looked up from reference TRBV30 and TRBJ2-7, is SQTIHQWPATLVQPVGSPLSLECTVEGTSNPNLYWYRQAAGRGLQLLFYSVGIGQISSEVPQNLSASRPQDRQFILSSKKLLLSDSGFYLCAWSGTSGGLEQYFGPGTRLTVT.

The V call is TRBV6-5, the J call TRBJ2-1; 8 bases map to TRBD2. CDR1 and CDR2 (germline): MNHEY, SVGAGI. J lost 10 bases, V lost 7 bases, and 12 bases had no gene match. The CDR3 extends over 14 amino acids. The CDR3 protein is CASTSGGLPREQFF. The CDR3 coding sequence is TGTGCCAGCACATCGGGGGGGCTGCCCAGGGAGCAGTTCTTC.

V gene TRBV29-1 combines with J gene TRBJ2-1; 7 bases are shared with TRBD1. The germline V gene has CDR1 SQVTM and CDR2 ANQGSEA. This CDR3 contains 15 residues. Trimming took 0 bases from V and 14 from J; bases not matched to a gene: 16. In DNA, the CDR3 is TGCAGCGTTGAAGATTACCGACAGGGAAAGGCCGTGGAGTTCTTC. Protein: CSVEDYRQGKAVEFF.

The V and J genes are TRBV10-3 and TRBJ1-5; possibly TRBD1 for D (5 bases). The CDR3 runs 15 residues. V lost 6 bases, J lost 6 bases, and 18 bases lay in between. Germline-derived CDR1 and CDR2 are ENHRY and SYGVKD. The DNA for the CDR3 is TGTGCCATCAGCCAGGACATGGGGGGAGGTCAGCCCCAGCATTTT. Encoded protein: CAISQDMGGGQPQHF.

The CDR3 here is CASRTSGSSYEQYF. The CDR3, as DNA: TGTGCCAGTAGAACTAGCGGGAGTTCGTACGAGCAGTACTTC. V usage is TRBV19 and J usage is TRBJ2-7, with 11 nucleotides matching TRBD2. From germline, CDR1 is LNHDA and CDR2 SQIVND (reference sequence). The CDR3 length is 14 residues. J lost 4 bases, V lost 6 bases, and 5 bases had no gene match.

This chain connects TRBV5-4 to TRBJ2-7; 7 bases align to TRBD1. CDR1 and CDR2 (germline): SGHNT, YYREEE (reference sequence). The junction had 6 bases not matched to a gene; V was cut back by 9 bases and J by 6 bases. This CDR3 contains 11 residues. The CDR3 sequence: CAITGVGEQYF. The CDR3 DNA follows: TGTGCCATTACAGGGGTCGGCGAGCAGTACTTC.

The chain carries TRBV9 and TRBJ1-2; 7 nucleotides align to TRBD1. This CDR3 has 14 amino acids. Germline CDR1 is SGDLS and CDR2 is YYNGEE. After removal of 2 bases from V and 3 bases from J, the junction contained 4 bases not matched to a gene. The CDR3 DNA reads TGTGCCAGCAGCGTTGAGGGGGCGGACTATGGCTACACCTTC. Translating gives CASSVEGADYGYTF.